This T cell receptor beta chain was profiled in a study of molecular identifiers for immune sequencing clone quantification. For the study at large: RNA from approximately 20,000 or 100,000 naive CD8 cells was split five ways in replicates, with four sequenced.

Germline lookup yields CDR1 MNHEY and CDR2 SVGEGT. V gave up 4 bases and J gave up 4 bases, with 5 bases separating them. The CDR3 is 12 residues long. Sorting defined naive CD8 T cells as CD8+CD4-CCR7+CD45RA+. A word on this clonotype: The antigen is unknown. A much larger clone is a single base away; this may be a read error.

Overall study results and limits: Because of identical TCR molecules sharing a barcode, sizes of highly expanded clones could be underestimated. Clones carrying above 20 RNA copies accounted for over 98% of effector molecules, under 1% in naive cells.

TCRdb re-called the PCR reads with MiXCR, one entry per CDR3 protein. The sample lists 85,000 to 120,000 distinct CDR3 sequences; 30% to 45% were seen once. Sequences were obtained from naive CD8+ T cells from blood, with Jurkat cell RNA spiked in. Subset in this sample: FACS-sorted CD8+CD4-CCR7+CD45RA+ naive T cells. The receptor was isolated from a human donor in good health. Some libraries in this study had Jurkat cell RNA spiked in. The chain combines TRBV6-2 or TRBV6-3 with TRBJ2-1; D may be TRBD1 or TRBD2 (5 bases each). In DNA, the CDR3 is TGTGCCAGCAGTTGGGGGTACAATGAGCAGTTCTTC. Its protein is CASSWGYNEQFF.